The 9 T cell receptor beta chains reported below all come from one sample, sequenced in a study of cytomegalovirus exposure and HLA in healthy donors. The data were produced by immunoSEQ multiplex PCR, yet TCRdb's version contains in-frame clones alone and is incomplete. The table lists 100,000 or so clones, 87% of them singletons. Source material: PBMCs. These receptors were taken from a young woman in good health and CMV-seronegative.

This clone was counted a single time. The J gene is TRBJ2-7, the V gene TRBV10-3; D perhaps matches TRBD1 (5 bases). Trimming left V 4 bases short and J 6 bases short, with 13 bases between. Germline CDR1 reads ENHRY; CDR2 reads SYGVKD. The CDR3 contains 13 residues. The CDR3 sequence: CAISGAGRGEQYF. CDR3 sequence (DNA): TGTGCCATCAGTGGGGCAGGGCGTGGCGAGCAGTACTTC.

The chain recombines TRBV18 with TRBJ1-2, with no clear D. Germline assignment: CDR1 KGHSH and CDR2 LQKENI. The CDR3 totals 13 residues. Deletions cut 3 bases from V and 1 base from J, with 6 bases between. CDR3 region: CASSPPFNYGYTF. Written as DNA, the CDR3 is TGTGCCAGCTCACCCCCGTTTAACTATGGCTACACCTTC.

V and J are TRBV11-2 and TRBJ2-7; D remains unclear. Trimming pared 4 bases from V and 3 bases from J, leaving 16 bases between. The CDR3 consists of 15 residues. The germline V gene encodes CDR1 SGHAT and CDR2 FQNNGV. The CDR3 region is CASSSTFGEVYEQYF. For the CDR3, the DNA is TGTGCCAGCAGCTCCACATTTGGTGAGGTCTACGAGCAGTACTTC.

The sample holds one count of this clone. Mismatch with germline at one junction end may stem from a read error. The rearrangement uses TRBV6-1 and TRBJ1-5; D may be TRBD1 (6 bases). The CDR3 loop spans 13 amino acids. Germline V gene data show CDR1 as MNHNS and CDR2 as SASEGT. CDR3 region: CASSEAKGTVRGF. As DNA, the CDR3 is TGTGCCAGCAGTGAAGCTAAGGGAACGGTCAGGGGTTTT.

The count of this clone is one. The chain joins TRBV4-3 to TRBJ2-7; D perhaps matches TRBD2 (5 bases). CDR1 and CDR2 (germline): LGHNA, YSLEER. This CDR3 comprises 15 residues. The V end was cut by 1 base, the J end by 6 bases, with 16 bases between. Written as DNA, the CDR3 is TGCGCCAGCAGCCAAGCGGCCGGGAACGGAGCCGAGCAGTACTTC. Protein product: CASSQAAGNGAEQYF.

The V call is TRBV28, the J call TRBJ2-7, with a weak D call TRBD1 (7 bases). Trimming left V 11 bases short and J 0 bases short, with 17 bases between. Germline values: CDR1 MDHEN, CDR2 SYDVKM. The CDR3 totals 14 residues. The CDR3 sequence is CACRQGGRSYEQYF. CDR3 coding DNA: TGTGCCTGCCGACAGGGAGGACGCTCCTACGAGCAGTACTTC.

This clone was recorded only once. The rearrangement joins TRBV7-9 to TRBJ2-1; TRBD2 might be the D (6 bases). CDR3 length: 15 amino acids. Trimming stripped 1 base from V and 3 bases from J, with 10 bases between. In germline, CDR1 is SEHNR, CDR2 FQNEAQ (reference sequence). CDR3 DNA sequence: TGTGCCAGCAGCTTAGGACGGGAGAACTACAATGAGCAGTTCTTC. This encodes CASSLGRENYNEQFF.

This clone was detected once. The V and J genes are TRBV9 and TRBJ2-2, with D tentatively TRBD1 (6 bases). Germline V gene lookup returns CDR1 SGDLS and CDR2 YYNGEE. V lost 5 bases, J lost 6 bases, and 14 bases lay in between. CDR3 size: 14 residues. The CDR3 DNA follows: TGTGCCAGCAGTGGGGATTCAGGGGCCGGGGAGCTGTTTTTT. Protein: CASSGDSGAGELFF.

This sequence joins TRBV5-4 and TRBJ2-7, with D perhaps matching TRBD2 (6 bases). The CDR3 has 11 amino acids. The germline V gene has CDR1 SGHNT and CDR2 YYREEE (reference sequence). Trimming left V 10 bases short and J 6 bases short, with 14 bases between. The CDR3 bases are TGTGCCCTGGGCGGGACCCCCGAGCAGTACTTC. Translation gives CALGGTPEQYF.